This T cell receptor beta chain was documented in a study of neurological immune-mediated disorders. One entry per CDR3 protein results from TCRdb running MiXCR on the 5' RACE reads. The sample includes tens of thousands of distinct CDR3 sequences, 12% to 15% of them seen just once. This clonotype was counted ten times or more. Time point specified: longitudinal time-point 1 (baseline). This CDR3 has 15 residues. With V trimmed by 3 bases and J by 1 base, 0 bases remained unmatched. The clonotype originates from a female donor with HTLV-1-associated myelopathy (HAM/TSP). V usage is TRBV12-3 or TRBV12-4 and J usage is TRBJ2-3, with 11 bases fitting TRBD1. The specimen was PBMCs. CDR3 residues: CASSLDRGRTDTQYF. CDR3 nucleotide sequence: TGTGCCAGCAGTTTGGACAGGGGGCGCACAGATACGCAGTATTTT.